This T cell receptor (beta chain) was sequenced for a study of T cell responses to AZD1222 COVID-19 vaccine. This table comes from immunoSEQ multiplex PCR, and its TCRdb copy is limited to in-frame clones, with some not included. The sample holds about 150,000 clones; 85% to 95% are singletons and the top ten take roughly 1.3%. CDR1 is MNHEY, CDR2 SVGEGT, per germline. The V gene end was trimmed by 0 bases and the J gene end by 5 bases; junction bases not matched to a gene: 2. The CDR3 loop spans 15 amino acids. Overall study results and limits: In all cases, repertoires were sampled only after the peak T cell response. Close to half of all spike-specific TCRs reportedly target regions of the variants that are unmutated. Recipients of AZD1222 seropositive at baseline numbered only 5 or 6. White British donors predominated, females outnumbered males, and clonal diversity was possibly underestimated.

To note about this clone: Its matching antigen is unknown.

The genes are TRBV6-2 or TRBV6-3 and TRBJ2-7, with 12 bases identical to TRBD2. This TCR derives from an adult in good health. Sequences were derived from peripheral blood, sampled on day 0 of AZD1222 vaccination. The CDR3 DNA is TGTGCCAGCAGTTACTCGACTAGCGGGAGTGACGAGCAGTACTTC. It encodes CASSYSTSGSDEQYF.